The rows below give T cell receptor beta chains drawn from one sample of a study of PD-1 blockade in classical Hodgkin lymphoma. The data were produced by immunoSEQ multiplex PCR, yet TCRdb's version contains in-frame clones alone and is incomplete. The sample holds tens of thousands of clones; roughly nine tenths are singletons and the top ten take under 4%. The sample taken for sequencing was peripheral blood mononuclear cells (PBMCs). The origin of the receptors is a human donor with classical Hodgkin lymphoma. CDR3s include the opening cysteine and the closing phenylalanine or tryptophan. Fields, in order: J gene, V gene, clone size, D gene, CDR3 protein, CDR3 DNA. D genes are given only for firm matches. Some rows have no size entry. The others give once, few or many, or a class for an expanded clone.

TRBJ2-4	TRBV10-3	-	-	CAISNASINIQYF	TGTGCCATCTCCAATGCTAGTATAAACATTCAGTACTTC
TRBJ2-7	TRBV6-1	few	TRBD1	CASLDRAPYEQYF	TGTGCCAGCCTTGACAGGGCGCCCTACGAGCAGTACTTC
TRBJ2-7	TRBV19	-	-	CASRRSANPSLSYEQYF	TGTGCCAGTAGGAGGTCAGCCAACCCATCCTTATCCTACGAGCAGTACTTC
TRBJ1-1	TRBV7-3	-	-	CASSLNAPGNTEAFF	TGTGCCAGCAGCTTAAACGCGCCAGGGAACACTGAAGCTTTCTTT
TRBJ2-2	TRBV5-1	-	-	CASSPETANTGELFF	TGCGCCAGCAGCCCGGAGACTGCGAACACCGGGGAGCTGTTTTTT
TRBJ2-1	TRBV30	-	-	CAWEGRVEQFF	TGTGCCTGGGAGGGCCGGGTTGAGCAGTTCTTC
TRBJ1-5	TRBV6-4	-	-	CASTLLRPGKQNQPQHF	TGTGCCAGCACGCTCCTTAGGCCGGGCAAGCAGAATCAGCCCCAGCATTTT
TRBJ1-5	TRBV7-6	-	TRBD1	CASSRQGGNQPQHF	TGTGCCAGCAGTAGACAGGGAGGCAATCAGCCCCAGCATTTT
TRBJ1-1	TRBV6-5	once	TRBD1	CASKKQGGTEAFF	TGTGCCAGCAAGAAACAGGGGGGCACTGAAGCTTTCTTT
TRBJ1-1	TRBV9	-	-	CASSVDGASEAFF	TGTGCCAGCAGCGTAGATGGGGCCAGTGAAGCTTTCTTT
TRBJ2-3	TRBV6-4	-	-	CASRESGTDTQYF	TGTGCCAGCAGGGAGTCTGGCACAGATACGCAGTATTTT
TRBJ2-7	TRBV7-2	once	TRBD1	CASSLAVTGQDYEQYF	TGTGCCAGCAGCTTAGCCGTGACAGGGCAGGACTACGAGCAGTACTTC
TRBJ2-2	TRBV5-1	once	-	CASGMLASVTGELFF	TGCGCCAGCGGCATGCTAGCATCGGTCACCGGGGAGCTGTTTTTT
TRBJ2-7	TRBV6-6	-	TRBD2	CASSGSPHEQYF	TGTGCCAGTAGCGGGAGCCCCCACGAGCAGTACTTC
TRBJ1-4	TRBV30	-	-	CAWRGDIYEKLFF	TGTGCCTGGAGAGGGGATATCTATGAAAAACTGTTTTTT
TRBJ2-3	TRBV30	-	-	CAWSVLKVGTDTQYF	TGTGCCTGGAGTGTACTGAAGGTGGGGACAGATACGCAGTATTTT
TRBJ2-2	TRBV19	-	TRBD1	CASGDRGLDGELFF	TGTGCCAGTGGGGACAGGGGGCTTGACGGGGAGCTGTTTTTT
TRBJ2-2	TRBV5-1	-	TRBD2	CASSLMASGNTGELFF	TGCGCCAGCAGCTTGATGGCTAGCGGTAACACCGGGGAGCTGTTTTTT
TRBJ2-2	TRBV10-1	-	-	CASGQVTGELFF	TGCGCCAGCGGCCAGGTCACCGGGGAGCTGTTTTTT
TRBJ2-7	TRBV6-4	-	-	CASSERAAPYEQYF	TGTGCCAGCAGTGAGAGGGCAGCCCCCTACGAGCAGTACTTC
TRBJ2-7	TRBV5-6	-	TRBD1	CASSRQGVHEQYF	TGTGCCAGCAGCCGACAGGGTGTCCACGAGCAGTACTTC
TRBJ2-1	TRBV18	-	TRBD2	CASSPPRAGVINEQFF	TGTGCCAGCTCACCACCCAGGGCGGGAGTAATCAATGAGCAGTTCTTC
TRBJ2-7	TRBV11-2	-	-	CASSFRLLYEQYF	TGTGCCAGCAGCTTCAGGCTCCTCTACGAGCAGTACTTC
TRBJ2-3	TRBV7-2	-	TRBD2	CASSWRTSDADTQYF	TGTGCCAGCAGCTGGCGGACTAGCGATGCAGATACGCAGTATTTT
TRBJ2-7	TRBV28	few	-	CASSSGRKAYEQYF	TGTGCCAGCAGTTCGGGACGGAAGGCGTACGAGCAGTACTTC
TRBJ2-3	TRBV7-2	-	-	CASSLDRGLAYF	TGTGCCAGCAGCTTAGATCGAGGTCTCGCGTATTTT
TRBJ2-7	TRBV6-5	-	-	CASRPGVIYEQYF	TGTGCCAGCAGACCCGGGGTTATCTACGAGCAGTACTTC
TRBJ1-1	TRBV2	-	-	CASSGQWNTEAFF	TGTGCCAGCAGTGGGCAGTGGAACACTGAAGCTTTCTTT
TRBJ2-2	TRBV9	-	-	CASSVGNTGELFF	TGTGCCAGCAGCGTCGGGAACACCGGGGAGCTGTTTTTT
TRBJ2-7	TRBV7-2	-	TRBD2	CASSRTSGSSYEQYF	TGTGCCAGCAGCCGCACTAGCGGGAGCTCCTACGAGCAGTACTTC
TRBJ2-1	TRBV6-4	-	-	CASSEGTTRGEQFF	TGTGCCAGCAGTGAAGGAACCACCCGGGGTGAGCAGTTCTTC
TRBJ1-1	TRBV14	-	-	CASSDSGWGTEAFF	TGTGCCAGCAGCGACTCAGGGTGGGGCACTGAAGCTTTCTTT
TRBJ2-7	TRBV28	-	TRBD1	CASSRQGPYEQYF	TGTGCCAGCAGTAGACAGGGCCCCTACGAGCAGTACTTC
TRBJ1-4	TRBV6-1	-	TRBD1	CASEIDRDEKLFF	TGTGCCAGCGAAATTGACAGGGATGAAAAACTGTTTTTT
TRBJ1-1	TRBV19	few	TRBD1	CASKPQGVSTEAFF	TGTGCCAGTAAACCCCAGGGGGTTAGCACTGAAGCTTTCTTT